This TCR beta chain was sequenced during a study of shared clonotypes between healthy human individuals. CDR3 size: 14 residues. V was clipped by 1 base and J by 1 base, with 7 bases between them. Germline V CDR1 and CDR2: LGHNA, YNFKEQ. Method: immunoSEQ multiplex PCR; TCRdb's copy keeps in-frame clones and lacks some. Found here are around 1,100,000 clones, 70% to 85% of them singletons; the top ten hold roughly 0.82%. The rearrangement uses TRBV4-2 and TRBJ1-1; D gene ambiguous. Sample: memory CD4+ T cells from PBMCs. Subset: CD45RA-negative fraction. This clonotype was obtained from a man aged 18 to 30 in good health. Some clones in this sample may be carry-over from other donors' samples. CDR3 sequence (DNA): TGTGCCAGCAGCCAAGTGGGCTCGAACACTGAAGCTTTCTTT. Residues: CASSQVGSNTEAFF.